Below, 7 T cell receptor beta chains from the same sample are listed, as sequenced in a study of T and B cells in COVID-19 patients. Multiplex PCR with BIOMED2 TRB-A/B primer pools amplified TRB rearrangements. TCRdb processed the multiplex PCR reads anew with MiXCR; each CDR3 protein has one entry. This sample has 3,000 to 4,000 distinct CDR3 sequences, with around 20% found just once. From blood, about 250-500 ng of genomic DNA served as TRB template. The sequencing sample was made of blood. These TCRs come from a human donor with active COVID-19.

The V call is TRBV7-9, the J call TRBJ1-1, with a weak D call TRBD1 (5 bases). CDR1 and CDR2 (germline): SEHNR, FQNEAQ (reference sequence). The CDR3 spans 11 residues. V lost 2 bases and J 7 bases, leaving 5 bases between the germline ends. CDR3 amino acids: CASSLQGEAFF. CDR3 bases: TGTGCCAGCAGCTTACAGGGTGAAGCTTTCTTT. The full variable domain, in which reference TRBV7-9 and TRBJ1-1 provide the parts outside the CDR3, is DTGVSQNPRHKITKRGQNVTFRCDPISEHNRLYWYRQTLGQGPEFLTYFQNEAQLEKSRLLSDRFSAERPKGSFSTLEIQRTEQGDSAMYLCASSLQGEAFFGQGTRLTVV.

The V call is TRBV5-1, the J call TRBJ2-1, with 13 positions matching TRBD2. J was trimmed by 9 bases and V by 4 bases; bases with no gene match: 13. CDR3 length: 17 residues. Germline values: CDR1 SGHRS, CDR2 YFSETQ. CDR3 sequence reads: CASSPGTSGISGREQFF. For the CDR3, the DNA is TGCGCCAGCAGCCCAGGGACTAGCGGGATTAGCGGTCGTGAGCAGTTCTTC.

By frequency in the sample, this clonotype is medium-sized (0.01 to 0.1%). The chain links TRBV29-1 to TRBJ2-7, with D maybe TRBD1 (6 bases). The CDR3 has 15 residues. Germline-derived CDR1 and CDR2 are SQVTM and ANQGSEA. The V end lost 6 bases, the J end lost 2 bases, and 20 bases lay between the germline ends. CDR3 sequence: CSVSGQHNRAYEQYF. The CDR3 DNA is TGCAGCGTCTCCGGACAGCATAATAGGGCCTACGAGCAGTACTTC.

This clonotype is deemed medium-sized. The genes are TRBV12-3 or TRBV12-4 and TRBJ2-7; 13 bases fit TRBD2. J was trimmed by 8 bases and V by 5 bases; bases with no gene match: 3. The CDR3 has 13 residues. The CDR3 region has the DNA TGTGCCAGCAGTGGACTAGCGGGAGATCAGCAGTACTTC. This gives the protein CASSGLAGDQQYF.

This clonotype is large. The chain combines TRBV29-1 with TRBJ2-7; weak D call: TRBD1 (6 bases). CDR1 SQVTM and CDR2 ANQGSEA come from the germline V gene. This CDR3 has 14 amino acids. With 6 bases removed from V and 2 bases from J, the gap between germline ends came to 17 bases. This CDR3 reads CSVNTQGTTYEQYF. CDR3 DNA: TGCAGCGTGAACACACAGGGAACAACCTACGAGCAGTACTTC.

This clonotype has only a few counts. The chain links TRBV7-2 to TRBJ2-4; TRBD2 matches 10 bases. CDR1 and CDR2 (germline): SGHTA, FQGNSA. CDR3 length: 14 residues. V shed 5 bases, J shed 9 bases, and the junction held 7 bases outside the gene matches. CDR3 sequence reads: CASSILAGDGIQYF. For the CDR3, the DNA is TGTGCCAGCAGCATCCTAGCGGGGGACGGCATTCAGTACTTC.

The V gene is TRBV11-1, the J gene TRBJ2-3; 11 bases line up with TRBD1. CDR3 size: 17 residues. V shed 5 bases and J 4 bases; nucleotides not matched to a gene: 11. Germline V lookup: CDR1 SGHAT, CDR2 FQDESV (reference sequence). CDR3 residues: CASSARGGQGEADTQYF. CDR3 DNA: TGTGCCAGCAGCGCGAGGGGGGGACAGGGGGAAGCAGATACGCAGTATTTT. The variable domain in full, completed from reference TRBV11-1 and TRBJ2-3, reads EAEVAQSPRYKITEKSQAVAFWCDPISGHATLYWYRQILGQGPELLVQFQDESVVDDSQLPKDRFSAERLKGVDSTLKIQPAELGDSAMYLCASSARGGQGEADTQYFGPGTRLTVL.